This T cell receptor (beta chain) emerged from a study of PD-L1 blockade in urothelial cancer. Study details: Males with bladder-origin urothelial cancer constituted most of the 29 patients. Analysis of the blood was performed 3 weeks (second dose) and 6 weeks after treatment start. Across blood samples, T cells had a median count of about 140,000.

Details on this clone: Its antigen is unknown.

Profiled with immunoSEQ multiplex PCR; TCRdb holds only in-frame clones, not every one. The top ten hold approximately 9% of the sample, which has tens of thousands of clones, 90% seen once. Notes on the study in general: Pretreatment peripheral blood TCR clonality that fell below the median predicted better survival among the patients studied.

This clonotype was obtained from a man between 60 and 75 years old with urothelial cancer. The sample here was PBMCs, taken around atezolizumab (anti-PD-L1) treatment.

The CDR3 sequence is CASSTGTSGSVGTDTQYF. CDR3 sequence (DNA): TGTGCCAGCAGCACAGGGACTAGCGGGAGTGTTGGCACAGATACGCAGTATTTT. This chain joins TRBV7-8 and TRBJ2-3; 14 bases fit TRBD2. In germline, CDR1 is SGHVS, CDR2 FQNEAQ. V shed 5 bases and J 1 base; nucleotides not matched to a gene: 8. The CDR3 has 18 amino acids. The variable domain in full, completed from reference TRBV7-8 and TRBJ2-3, reads GAGVSQSPRYKVAKRGQDVALRCDPISGHVSLFWYQQALGQGPEFLTYFQNEAQLDKSGLPSDRFFAERPEGSVSTLKIQRTQQEDSAVYLCASSTGTSGSVGTDTQYFGPGTRLTVL.